This T cell receptor (beta chain) derives from a study of cytomegalovirus exposure and HLA in healthy donors. The trim removed 6 bases at V and 3 bases at J, leaving 4 bases unmatched. The CDR3 covers 15 residues. Per germline, CDR1 MDHEN and CDR2 SYDVKM. Assay used: immunoSEQ multiplex PCR; TCRdb lists only in-frame clones, some missing. This sample has more than 80,000 clones, with 88% found just once. The rearrangement uses TRBV28 and TRBJ2-1, with 11 positions matching TRBD2. This sequence was found in a woman between 18 and 30 years old in good health and CMV-seropositive. The sequenced sample consisted of PBMCs. DNA of the CDR3: TGTGCCAGCAGCAAGGGACTAGCGGTCTACAATGAGCAGTTCTTC. Encoded protein: CASSKGLAVYNEQFF.